Below are 16 T cell receptor beta chains sequenced from a single sample in a study of T cells after yellow fever vaccination. MiXCR, applied by TCRdb to the 5' RACE reads, yields one record per CDR3 protein. The table includes 200,000 to 300,000 distinct CDR3 sequences, roughly 3.7% detected once. The starting material was PBMCs, obtained 15 days after the yellow fever booster vaccination. The receptor set was obtained from a man between 18 and 35 years old who received the YFV17D yellow fever vaccine.

This clonotype has a count of ten or more. The chain joins TRBV10-3 to TRBJ2-7, with D possibly matching TRBD2 (6 bases). The CDR3 has 13 amino acids. CDR1 and CDR2 (germline): ENHRY, SYGVKD. The V end was cut by 6 bases, the J end by 3 bases, with 12 bases between. Here the CDR3 reads CAISFGGSYEQYV. The CDR3 nucleotides read TGTGCCATCAGCTTCGGGGGAAGCTACGAGCAGTACGTC.

This clonotype came up many times. The chain employs TRBV7-2 and TRBJ1-5, with 10 nucleotides matching TRBD1. CDR3 size: 15 residues. The V gene end was trimmed by 7 bases and the J gene end by 7 bases; junction bases not matched to a gene: 10. CDR1 and CDR2 (germline): SGHTA, FQGNSA. CDR3 protein: CASTLRTGGRQPQHF. DNA of the CDR3: TGTGCCAGCACCCTCAGGACAGGGGGAAGGCAGCCCCAGCATTTT.

This clonotype was seen ten or more times. This chain uses TRBV20-1 with TRBJ2-3, with D unclear. The CDR3 totals 15 residues. The germline CDR1 and CDR2 sequences are DFQATT and SNEGSKA (reference sequence). V was cut by 0 bases and J by 0 bases, with 10 bases left in between. DNA of the CDR3: TGCAGTGCTAGAGATCGGCCGACTAGCACAGATACGCAGTATTTT. Translating it yields CSARDRPTSTDTQYF.

This clonotype was recorded at least ten times. This sequence joins TRBV29-1 and TRBJ2-1; 7 bases are shared with TRBD1. J was trimmed by 6 bases and V by 3 bases; bases with no gene match: 14. Germline V lookup: CDR1 SQVTM, CDR2 ANQGSEA. The CDR3 covers 16 residues. The CDR3 nucleotides read TGCAGCGTTGATGGGACAGACCTTTTTCCCGGCAATGAGCAGTTCTTC. Translation gives CSVDGTDLFPGNEQFF.

This clonotype was found many times. V is TRBV6-2 or TRBV6-3 and J is TRBJ1-2; D is uncertain. Germline V CDR1 and CDR2: MNHEY, SVGEGT. The CDR3 length is 14 residues. The V gene lost 3 bases and the J gene lost 0 bases, with 8 bases spanning the gap. CDR3 sequence: CASSYRITNYGYTF. DNA of the CDR3: TGTGCCAGCAGTTATCGGATCACTAACTATGGCTACACCTTC.

This clonotype was recorded many times. The rearrangement links TRBV4-1 to TRBJ2-1; D is perhaps TRBD1 (5 bases). The germline CDR1 and CDR2 sequences are MGHRA and YSYEKL. CDR3 length equals 15 residues. The germline V and J ends were trimmed by 3 bases and 5 bases, with 14 bases remaining between them. CDR3: CASSHPLIRDNEQFF. As DNA, the CDR3 is TGCGCCAGCAGCCACCCCTTAATCAGGGACAATGAGCAGTTCTTC.

In this sample, this clonotype turned up many times. The chain combines TRBV12-3 or TRBV12-4 with TRBJ2-5; 10 nucleotides agree with TRBD2. V trimming: 7 bases; J trimming: 4 bases; junction bases outside the gene matches: 12. The CDR3 has 16 residues. CDR3 region: CASISTAGGPSETQYF. For the CDR3, the DNA is TGTGCCAGCATAAGCACAGCGGGGGGGCCGTCAGAGACCCAGTACTTC.

This clonotype occurred many times. The rearrangement links TRBV5-1 to TRBJ2-3; possibly TRBD2 for D (6 bases). Trimming removed 4 bases from V and 4 bases from J, with 13 bases in between. Germline CDR1 and CDR2: SGHRS and YFSETQ. The CDR3 sequence is 14 residues long. The CDR3 nucleotides read TGCGCCAGCAGCCTGGTACCGGGGGCAGATACGCAGTATTTT. Protein sequence: CASSLVPGADTQYF.

This clonotype has at least ten counts. The chain has TRBV30 and TRBJ2-3; no definite D call. Deletions cut 5 bases from V and 6 bases from J, with 18 bases between. Germline CDR1 GTSNPN, CDR2 SVGIG (reference sequence). This CDR3 region has 14 residues. The CDR3 here is CAWRRYGSADTQYF. The CDR3 region has the DNA TGTGCCTGGCGGCGGTACGGGTCCGCCGATACGCAGTATTTT.

This clonotype was seen ten or more times. The chain joins TRBV7-2 to TRBJ1-1; D not certain. Germline V lookup: CDR1 SGHTA, CDR2 FQGNSA. The V and J ends lost 1 base and 8 bases respectively, with 11 bases between them. This CDR3 comprises 13 residues. The CDR3 region has the DNA TGTGCCAGCAGCTTAGGAGGAAGTTGGGAAGCTTTCTTT. Translating it yields CASSLGGSWEAFF.

This clonotype was recorded a few times. CDR3 DNA: TGTGCCTGGGGGGTTATTGGGAATTCACCCCTCCACTTT. Translating gives CAWGVIGNSPLHF. V is TRBV30 and J is TRBJ1-6; the D is unclear. V lost 5 bases and J 7 bases, leaving 12 bases between the germline ends. The germline gives CDR1 GTSNPN, CDR2 SVGIG (reference sequence). The CDR3 has 13 amino acids.

On this clonotype itself: A much bigger clone sits one base away, suggesting this may be a read error. This chain links TRBV7-8 with TRBJ1-1; D is ambiguous. The CDR3 consists of 16 residues. CDR1 is SGHVS and CDR2 is FQNEAQ in the germline V gene. The ends were cut back, 5 bases at V and 6 bases at J, with 22 bases in the middle. CDR3 loop: CASSPRYTSKEAEAFF. CDR3 sequence (DNA): TGTGCCAGCAGCCCCCGATATACCAGTAAAGAGGCTGAAGCTTTCTTT.

This clonotype was counted ten times or more. The rearrangement uses TRBV4-2 and TRBJ2-7; D might be TRBD1 or TRBD2, each matching 6 bases. The CDR3 contains 15 residues. The V gene lost 1 base and the J gene lost 1 base, with 11 bases spanning the gap. Germline values: CDR1 LGHNA, CDR2 YNFKEQ. CDR3 DNA: TGTGCCAGCAGCCAAGTTTGGGGGGCATCCTACGAGCAGTACTTC. Encoded protein: CASSQVWGASYEQYF.

This clonotype was detected ten times or more. J is TRBJ2-7 and V is TRBV5-1; TRBD1 aligns across 7 bases. Germline trimming cut 0 bases from V and 3 bases from J; bases unmatched to any gene: 6. This CDR3 comprises 15 residues. CDR1 and CDR2 from the germline V gene are SGHRS and YFSETQ. CDR3 in DNA: TGCGCCAGCAGCTTGGGAGGGGGCGAAAACTACGAGCAGTACTTC. It specifies CASSLGGGENYEQYF.

This clonotype came up many times. The V gene is TRBV7-9, the J gene TRBJ1-1; 8 bases agree with TRBD1. The germline gives CDR1 SEHNR, CDR2 FQNEAQ (reference sequence). This CDR3 comprises 14 residues. The junction had 6 bases not matched to a gene; V was cut back by 5 bases and J by 4 bases. CDR3 region: CASSIGQGGTEAFF. CDR3 DNA: TGTGCCAGCAGCATTGGACAGGGAGGCACTGAAGCTTTCTTT. The full variable domain, with the rest looked up from reference TRBV7-9 and TRBJ1-1, is DTGVSQNPRHKITKRGQNVTFRCDPISEHNRLYWYRQTLGQGPEFLTYFQNEAQLEKSRLLSDRFSAERPKGSFSTLEIQRTEQGDSAMYLCASSIGQGGTEAFFGQGTRLTVV.

This clonotype was picked up many times. This rearrangement joins TRBV7-9 to TRBJ2-3; TRBD2 matches 10 bases. CDR3 length equals 17 residues. V shed 1 base, J shed 1 base, and the junction held 5 bases outside the gene matches. The germline gives CDR1 SEHNR, CDR2 FQNEAQ (reference sequence). The CDR3 reads CASSLVGTSGGTDTQYF. The DNA for the CDR3 is TGTGCCAGCAGCTTAGTCGGAACTAGCGGGGGCACAGATACGCAGTATTTT.